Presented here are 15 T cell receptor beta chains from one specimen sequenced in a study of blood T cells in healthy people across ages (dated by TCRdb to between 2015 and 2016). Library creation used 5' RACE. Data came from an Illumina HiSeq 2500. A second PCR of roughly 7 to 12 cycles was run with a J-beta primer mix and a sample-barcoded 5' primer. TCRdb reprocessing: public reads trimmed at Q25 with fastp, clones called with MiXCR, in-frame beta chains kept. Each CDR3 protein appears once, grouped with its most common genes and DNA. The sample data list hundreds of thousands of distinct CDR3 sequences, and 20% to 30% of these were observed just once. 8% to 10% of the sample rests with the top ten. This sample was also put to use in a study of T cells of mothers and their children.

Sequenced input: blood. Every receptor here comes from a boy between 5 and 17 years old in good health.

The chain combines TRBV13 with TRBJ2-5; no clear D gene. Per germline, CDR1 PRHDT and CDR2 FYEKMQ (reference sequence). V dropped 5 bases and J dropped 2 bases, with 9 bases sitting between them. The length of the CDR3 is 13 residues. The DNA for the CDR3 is TGTGCCAGCAGCCCGGGTCGTCAAGAGACCCAGTACTTC. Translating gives CASSPGRQETQYF. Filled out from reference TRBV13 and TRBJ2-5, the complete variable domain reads AAGVIQSPRHLIKEKRETATLKCYPIPRHDTVYWYQQGPGQDPQFLISFYEKMQSDKGSIPDRFSAQQFSDYHSELNMSSLELGDSALYFCASSPGRQETQYFGPGTRLLVL.

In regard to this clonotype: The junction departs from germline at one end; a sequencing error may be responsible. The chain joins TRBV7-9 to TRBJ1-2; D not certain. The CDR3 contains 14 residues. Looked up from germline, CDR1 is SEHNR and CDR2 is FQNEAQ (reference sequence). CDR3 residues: CTSSLAEDGYGYTF. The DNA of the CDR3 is TGTACCAGCAGCTTAGCGGAGGACGGCTATGGCTACACCTTC.

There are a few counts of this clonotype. The CDR3 DNA reads TGTGCCAGCAGCTTAGCCCCTAGCGGGGCGATACAAGAGACCCAGTACTTC. It encodes CASSLAPSGAIQETQYF. The V gene is TRBV7-2, the J gene TRBJ2-5, with 9 bases lining up with TRBD2. With 0 bases clipped from V and 2 bases from J, the junction kept 7 bases outside the gene matches. CDR1 SGHTA and CDR2 FQGNSA come from the germline V gene. The CDR3 is made up of 17 amino acids.

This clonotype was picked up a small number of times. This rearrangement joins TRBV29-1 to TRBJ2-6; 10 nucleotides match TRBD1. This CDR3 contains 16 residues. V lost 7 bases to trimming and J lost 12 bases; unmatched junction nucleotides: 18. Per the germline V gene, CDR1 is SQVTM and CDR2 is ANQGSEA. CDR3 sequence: CSALLNRDRGLGVLTF. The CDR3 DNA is TGCAGCGCCTTACTTAACCGGGACAGGGGATTGGGCGTCCTGACTTTC.

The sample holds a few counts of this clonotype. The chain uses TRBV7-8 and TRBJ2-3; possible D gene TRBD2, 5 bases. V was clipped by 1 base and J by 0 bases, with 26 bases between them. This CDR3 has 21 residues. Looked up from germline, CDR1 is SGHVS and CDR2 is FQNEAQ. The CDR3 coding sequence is TGTGCCAGCAGCTTAGTTCCACTTGATAGGGAGACTACTACTAGCACAGATACGCAGTATTTT. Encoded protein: CASSLVPLDRETTTSTDTQYF.

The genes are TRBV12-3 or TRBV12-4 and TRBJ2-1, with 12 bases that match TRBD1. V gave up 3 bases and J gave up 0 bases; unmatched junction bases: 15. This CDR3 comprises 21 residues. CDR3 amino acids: CASSFWTPGTGGIGSYNEQFF. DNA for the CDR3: TGTGCCAGCAGTTTTTGGACCCCCGGGACAGGGGGCATTGGCTCCTACAATGAGCAGTTCTTC.

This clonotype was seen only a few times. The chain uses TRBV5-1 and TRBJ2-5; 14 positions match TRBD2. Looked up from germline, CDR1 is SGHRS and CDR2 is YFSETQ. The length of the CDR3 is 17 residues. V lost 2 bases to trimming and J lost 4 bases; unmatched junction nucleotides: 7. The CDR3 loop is CASSFGTSGSVLETQYF. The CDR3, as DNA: TGCGCCAGCAGCTTTGGGACTAGCGGGAGTGTACTAGAGACCCAGTACTTC.

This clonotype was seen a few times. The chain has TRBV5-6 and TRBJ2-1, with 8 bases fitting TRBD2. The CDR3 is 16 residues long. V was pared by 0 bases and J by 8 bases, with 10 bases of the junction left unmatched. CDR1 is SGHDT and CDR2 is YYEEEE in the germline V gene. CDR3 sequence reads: CASSLGVGGRPDEQFF. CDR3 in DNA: TGTGCCAGCAGCTTGGGGGTCGGCGGGAGGCCCGATGAGCAGTTCTTC.

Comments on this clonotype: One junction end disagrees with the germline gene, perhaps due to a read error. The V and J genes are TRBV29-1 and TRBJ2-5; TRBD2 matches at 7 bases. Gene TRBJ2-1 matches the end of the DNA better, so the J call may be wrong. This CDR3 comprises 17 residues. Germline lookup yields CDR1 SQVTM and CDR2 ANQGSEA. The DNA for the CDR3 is TGCGGCGTTGGCCCTAGCGGTGGACTACTTACCTACAATGAGCAGTTCTTC. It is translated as CGVGPSGGLLTYNEQFF.

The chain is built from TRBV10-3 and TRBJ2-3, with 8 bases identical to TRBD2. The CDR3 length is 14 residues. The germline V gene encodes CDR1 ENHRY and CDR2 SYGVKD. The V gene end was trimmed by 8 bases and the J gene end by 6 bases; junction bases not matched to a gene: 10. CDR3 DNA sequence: TGTGCCATCTCTAAGACGGGAGGGCCGGATACGCAGTATTTT. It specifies CAISKTGGPDTQYF.

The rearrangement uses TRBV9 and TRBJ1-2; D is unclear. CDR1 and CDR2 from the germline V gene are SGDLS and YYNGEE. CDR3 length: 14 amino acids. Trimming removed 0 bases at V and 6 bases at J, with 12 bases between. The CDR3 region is CASSVAIGVNGYTF. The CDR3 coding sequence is TGTGCCAGCAGCGTAGCTATCGGGGTTAATGGCTACACCTTC.

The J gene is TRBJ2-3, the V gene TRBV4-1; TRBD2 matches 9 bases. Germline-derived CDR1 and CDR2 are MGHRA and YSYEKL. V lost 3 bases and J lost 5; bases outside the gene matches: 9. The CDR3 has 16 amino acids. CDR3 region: CASSQSSGEDEDTQYF. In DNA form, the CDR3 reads TGCGCCAGCAGCCAGTCTAGCGGGGAGGATGAAGATACGCAGTATTTT.

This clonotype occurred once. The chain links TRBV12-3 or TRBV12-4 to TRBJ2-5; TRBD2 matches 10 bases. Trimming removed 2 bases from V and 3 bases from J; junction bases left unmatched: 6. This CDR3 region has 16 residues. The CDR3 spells CASSLQLAGLKETQYF. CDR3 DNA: TGTGCCAGCAGTTTACAACTAGCGGGGCTAAAAGAGACCCAGTACTTC.

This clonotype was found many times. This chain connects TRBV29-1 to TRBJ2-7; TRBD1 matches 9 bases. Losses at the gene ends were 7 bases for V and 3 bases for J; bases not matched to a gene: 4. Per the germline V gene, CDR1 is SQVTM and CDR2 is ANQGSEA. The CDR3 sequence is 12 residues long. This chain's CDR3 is CSGLTGGYEQYF. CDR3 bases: TGCAGCGGCCTGACAGGGGGCTACGAGCAGTACTTC.

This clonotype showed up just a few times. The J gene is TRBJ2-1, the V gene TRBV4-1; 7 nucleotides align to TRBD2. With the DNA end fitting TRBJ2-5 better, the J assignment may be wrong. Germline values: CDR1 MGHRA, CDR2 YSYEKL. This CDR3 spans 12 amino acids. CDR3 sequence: CASSRVGGDQYF. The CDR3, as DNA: TGCGCCAGCAGCCGGGTGGGAGGGGACCAGTACTTC.